Below are 23 T cell receptor beta chains sequenced from a single sample in a study of shared clonotypes between healthy human individuals. Here immunoSEQ multiplex PCR was the method, and the copy in TCRdb shows in-frame clones only, minus some. The sample carries some 1 million clones, roughly 75% recorded once. The sequenced sample was memory CD4+ T cells sorted from blood. Noted subset: CD45RA-negative fraction. All receptors come from a man aged 18-30 years in good health.

This clone was picked up a small number of times. Other nucleotide sequences in the sample specify the same CDR3. The chain carries TRBV2 and TRBJ2-7; D is ambiguous. V lost 4 bases and J lost 2, with 9 bases in between. The CDR3 covers 13 residues. Per the germline V gene, CDR1 is SNHLY and CDR2 is FYNNEI. The CDR3 DNA reads as TGTGCCAGCAGTGTAGAGACCGCCTACGAGCAGTACTTC. Protein: CASSVETAYEQYF.

Turning to this clone: Since a far larger clone is one base different, this is likely a read error. Other DNA sequences from this sample encode an identical CDR3 as well. The rearrangement uses TRBV5-4 and TRBJ2-7; D is possibly TRBD1 (5 bases). V lost 2 bases to trimming and J lost 4 bases, with 7 bases between them. The CDR3 is 12 amino acids. The germline V gene has CDR1 SGHNT and CDR2 YYREEE (reference sequence). CDR3 DNA sequence: TGTGCCAGCAGCTTTGACAGATACGAGCAGTACTTC. Protein sequence: CASSFDRYEQYF.

This clone showed up many times. The rearrangement joins TRBV11-1 to TRBJ2-2; TRBD2 aligns across 11 bases. The CDR3 is 17 amino acids. Germline values: CDR1 SGHAT, CDR2 FQDESV (reference sequence). V lost 1 base, J lost 3 bases, and 4 bases stayed unmatched. The CDR3 loop is CASSLGLAGIYTGELFF. The CDR3 DNA reads as TGTGCCAGCAGCTTAGGACTAGCGGGGATATACACCGGGGAGCTGTTTTTT.

V gene TRBV18 combines with J gene TRBJ1-5, with TRBD1 identical over 8 bases. J lost 3 bases, V lost 6 bases, and 7 bases had no gene match. Germline V gene data show CDR1 as KGHSH and CDR2 as LQKENI. The CDR3 has 15 residues. The CDR3 protein is CASSLMGQDNQPQHF. The DNA of the CDR3 is TGTGCCAGCTCGCTAATGGGACAGGACAATCAGCCCCAGCATTTT. Using reference TRBV18 and TRBJ1-5 for the parts outside the CDR3, the full variable domain is NAGVMQNPRHLVRRRGQEARLRCSPMKGHSHVYWYRQLPEEGLKFMVYLQKENIIDESGMPKERFSAEFPKEGPSILRIQQVVRGDSAAYFCASSLMGQDNQPQHFGDGTRLSIL.

Details on this clone: At the DNA level, this CDR3 is encoded by other sequences in the same sample as well. J is TRBJ2-5 and V is TRBV7-2, with 8 bases identical to TRBD1. The length of the CDR3 is 13 residues. J was trimmed by 4 bases and V by 5 bases; bases with no gene match: 3. Looked up from germline, CDR1 is SGHTA and CDR2 is FQGNSA. The CDR3 sequence: CASSPQGGETQYF. DNA for the CDR3: TGTGCCAGCAGCCCACAGGGGGGAGAGACCCAGTACTTC.

This clone was recorded a few times. The rearrangement links TRBV28 to TRBJ2-2; D may be TRBD2 (6 bases). The CDR3 contains 15 residues. V was shortened by 6 bases and J by 3 bases, with 14 bases between the two germline ends. Per germline, CDR1 MDHEN and CDR2 SYDVKM. In nucleotides, the CDR3 is TGTGCCAGCAGAGGCTTTACGGGGGACACCGGGGAGCTGTTTTTT. Protein sequence: CASRGFTGDTGELFF.

Only a few counts were recorded for this clone. V and J are TRBV2 and TRBJ1-6; the match to TRBD1 covers 7 bases. The germline CDR1 and CDR2 sequences are SNHLY and FYNNEI. V gave up 7 bases and J gave up 7 bases; unmatched junction bases: 7. The CDR3 consists of 14 residues. The CDR3 nucleotides read TGTGCCAGCACCGGGGGACAGTCAAATTCACCCCTCCACTTT. It yields the protein CASTGGQSNSPLHF.

This clone came up a few times. The same CDR3 can be traced to other DNA sequences in this sample. This chain uses TRBV27 with TRBJ1-2; a possible D gene is TRBD1 (6 bases). The CDR3 is 13 amino acids. CDR1 is MNHEY and CDR2 is SMNVEV in the germline V gene (reference sequence). Trimming removed 5 bases from V and 4 bases from J, with 11 bases in between. The CDR3 DNA reads as TGTGCCAGCAGTCTACAGGGTGGCTATGGCTACACCTTC. Protein: CASSLQGGYGYTF.

This chain connects TRBV16 to TRBJ1-2; D gene ambiguous. Germline V gene sequence: CDR1 KGHSY, CDR2 FQNENV. The CDR3 loop spans 14 amino acids. With 0 bases removed from V and 1 base from J, the gap between germline ends came to 6 bases. CDR3 protein: CASSQSRNNYGYTF. CDR3 in DNA: TGTGCCAGCAGCCAATCGAGGAATAACTATGGCTACACCTTC.

This chain connects TRBV9 to TRBJ1-2; possibly TRBD1 for D (6 bases). The V and J ends lost 4 bases and 0 bases respectively, with 13 bases between them. The CDR3 covers 15 residues. The germline CDR1 and CDR2 sequences are SGDLS and YYNGEE. CDR3 residues: CASSPSGVPNYGYTF. CDR3 sequence (DNA): TGTGCCAGCAGCCCCTCAGGGGTTCCTAACTATGGCTACACCTTC. The entire variable domain, with the rest obtained from reference TRBV9 and TRBJ1-2, is as follows: DSGVTQTPKHLITATGQRVTLRCSPRSGDLSVYWYQQSLDQGLQFLIQYYNGEERAKGNILERFSAQQFPDLHSELNLSSLELGDSALYFCASSPSGVPNYGYTFGSGTRLTVV.

This clone was picked up a small number of times. The rearrangement joins TRBV10-1 to TRBJ1-2, with D possibly being TRBD1 (5 bases). The V end lost 8 bases, the J end lost 4 bases, and 11 bases lay between the germline ends. Germline-derived CDR1 and CDR2 are WNHNN and SYGVQD (reference sequence). The CDR3 length is 12 residues. CDR3 region: CASDSHGYGYTF. The CDR3 DNA reads TGCGCCAGCGACAGTCACGGCTATGGCTACACCTTC.

The rearrangement links TRBV7-3 to TRBJ2-2, with 8 bases matching TRBD1. Trimming cost V 0 bases and J 0 bases; bases outside gene matches: 3. The CDR3 is 17 amino acids. The germline V gene has CDR1 SGHTA and CDR2 FQGTGA. In DNA form, the CDR3 reads TGTGCCAGCAGCTTAACGCTGACAGGGGCGAACACCGGGGAGCTGTTTTTT. Encoded protein: CASSLTLTGANTGELFF.

In this sample, this clone turned up a few times. The chain recombines TRBV29-1 with TRBJ1-1, with no clear D. Trimming took 4 bases from V and 0 from J, leaving 9 bases between them. The CDR3 is 13 amino acids. Germline CDR1 and CDR2: SQVTM and ANQGSEA. DNA of the CDR3: TGCAGCGTTGGCAGAGAACTGAACACTGAAGCTTTCTTT. Its translation: CSVGRELNTEAFF.

The chain couples TRBV7-8 to TRBJ2-7; no firm D call. CDR1 SGHVS and CDR2 FQNEAQ come from the germline V gene. Trimming left V 4 bases short and J 4 bases short, with 5 bases between. CDR3 length: 11 amino acids. CDR3 sequence reads: CASSSQYEQYF. The CDR3 nucleotides read TGTGCCAGCAGCTCCCAATACGAGCAGTACTTC.

Notes on this clone: The same CDR3 can be traced to other DNA sequences in this sample. The genes are TRBV11-1 and TRBJ2-7; D is possibly TRBD2 (5 bases). Germline loops: CDR1 SGHAT, CDR2 FQDESV (reference sequence). The CDR3 runs 14 residues. V was trimmed by 5 bases and J by 3 bases, leaving 14 bases between them. In DNA form, the CDR3 reads TGTGCCAGCAGCCTTCGGGGAAATTACTACGAGCAGTACTTC. This sequence encodes CASSLRGNYYEQYF.

The V and J genes are TRBV18 and TRBJ1-1; D unclear. Trimming left V 3 bases short and J 0 bases short, with 11 bases between. Germline V gives CDR1 KGHSH, CDR2 LQKENI. The CDR3 has 15 amino acids. The CDR3 DNA reads TGTGCCAGCTCACCTCACAAGAACATGAACACTGAAGCTTTCTTT. Its translation is CASSPHKNMNTEAFF.

The rearrangement links TRBV28 to TRBJ2-7; TRBD1 matches 11 bases. V dropped 6 bases and J dropped 4; count of bases not matched to a gene: 11. CDR1 and CDR2 from the germline V gene are MDHEN and SYDVKM. This CDR3 region has 16 residues. The CDR3 sequence: CASRPTSGQGVYEQYF. The CDR3 nucleotides are TGTGCCAGCAGGCCTACGTCGGGACAGGGGGTGTACGAGCAGTACTTC. Full variable domain (missing parts from reference TRBV28 and TRBJ2-7): DVKVTQSSRYLVKRTGEKVFLECVQDMDHENMFWYRQDPGLGLRLIYFSYDVKMKEKGDIPEGYSVSREKKERFSLILESASTNQTSMYLCASRPTSGQGVYEQYFGPGTRLTVT.

V gene TRBV7-2 combines with J gene TRBJ2-3; D is possibly TRBD1 or TRBD2 (5 bases each). Looked up from germline, CDR1 is SGHTA and CDR2 is FQGNSA. The CDR3 consists of 13 residues. V lost 4 bases and J 6 bases, leaving 11 bases between the germline ends. The CDR3 spells CASSSPGTDTQYF. The CDR3, as DNA: TGTGCCAGCAGCTCTCCAGGGACGGATACGCAGTATTTT.

The chain employs TRBV5-6 and TRBJ2-7, with a weak D call TRBD1 (5 bases). The ends were cut back, 0 bases at V and 2 bases at J, with 6 bases in the middle. Per the germline V gene, CDR1 is SGHDT and CDR2 is YYEEEE. The CDR3 length is 13 residues. In DNA, the CDR3 is TGTGCCAGCAGCTTGGTCAGGGCCTACGAGCAGTACTTC. Translation: CASSLVRAYEQYF. Filled out from reference TRBV5-6 and TRBJ2-7, the complete variable domain reads DAGVTQSPTHLIKTRGQQVTLRCSPKSGHDTVSWYQQALGQGPQFIFQYYEEEERQRGNFPDRFSGHQFPNYSSELNVNALLLGDSALYLCASSLVRAYEQYFGPGTRLTVT.

With respect to this clone: One end of the junction does not line up with germline, which may come from a read error. This chain connects TRBV7-7 to TRBJ2-1, with TRBD2 identical over 10 bases. Germline V gene sequence: CDR1 SSHAT, CDR2 FNYEAQ (reference sequence). The CDR3 totals 16 residues. CDR3 protein: CASSLAGGSLYNEQFF. Written as DNA, the CDR3 is TGTGCTAGCAGCTTAGCGGGAGGCTCACTTTACAATGAGCAGTTCTTC.

The CDR3 loop reads CASSVDTSNQPQHF. Here the CDR3 DNA reads TGTGCCAGCAGCGTAGACACGAGCAATCAGCCCCAGCATTTT. This chain joins TRBV9 and TRBJ1-5; D is unclear. Trimming removed 0 bases from V and 1 base from J, with 5 bases in between. Germline loops: CDR1 SGDLS, CDR2 YYNGEE. The CDR3 loop spans 14 amino acids. The variable domain in full, completed from reference TRBV9 and TRBJ1-5, reads DSGVTQTPKHLITATGQRVTLRCSPRSGDLSVYWYQQSLDQGLQFLIQYYNGEERAKGNILERFSAQQFPDLHSELNLSSLELGDSALYFCASSVDTSNQPQHFGDGTRLSIL.

This clone was observed once. Additional DNA sequences in this sample encode the identical CDR3. The chain joins TRBV10-3 to TRBJ2-1, with D perhaps matching TRBD1 or TRBD2 (6 bases each). The V and J ends lost 0 bases and 0 bases respectively, with 9 bases between them. The V gene's germline CDR1 is ENHRY and CDR2 SYGVKD. The CDR3 is 16 amino acids. Here the CDR3 reads CAISESGGSSYNEQFF. The CDR3 DNA reads as TGTGCCATCAGTGAGTCCGGGGGCAGCTCCTACAATGAGCAGTTCTTC.

The chain couples TRBV19 to TRBJ2-4; the D is unclear. Germline V gene lookup returns CDR1 LNHDA and CDR2 SQIVND (reference sequence). The CDR3 is 15 amino acids. V lost 6 bases and J 3 bases, leaving 15 bases between the germline ends. The CDR3 reads CASRADGRLKNIQYF. For the CDR3, the DNA is TGTGCCAGTAGGGCGGACGGAAGGCTCAAAAACATTCAGTACTTC.